Below, one T cell receptor (beta chain) is given with its context. The antigen remains unidentified. The data stem from a study of radiotherapy plus CTLA-4 blockade in lung cancer. Study outcomes and limitations: Once radiotherapy plus ipilimumab had been given, TCR clones derived from tumor expanded in blood.

Clones were sequenced by immunoSEQ multiplex PCR, and TCRdb holds only the in-frame ones, with some missing. The sample has over 100,000 clones, about nine tenths seen once. The sample was peripheral blood, taken from a patient treated with radiotherapy plus ipilimumab. This clonotype was obtained from a human donor with non-small cell lung cancer that progressed on radiotherapy plus ipilimumab.

CDR3 sequence reads: CASSGGLGIEQFF. The DNA of the CDR3 is TGTGCCAGCAGCGGAGGCTTGGGAATTGAGCAGTTCTTC. V usage is TRBV9 and J usage is TRBJ2-1; D gene unclear. Germline CDR1 reads SGDLS; CDR2 reads YYNGEE. V was shortened by 3 bases and J by 9 bases, with 13 bases between the two germline ends. This CDR3 is 13 amino acids long.